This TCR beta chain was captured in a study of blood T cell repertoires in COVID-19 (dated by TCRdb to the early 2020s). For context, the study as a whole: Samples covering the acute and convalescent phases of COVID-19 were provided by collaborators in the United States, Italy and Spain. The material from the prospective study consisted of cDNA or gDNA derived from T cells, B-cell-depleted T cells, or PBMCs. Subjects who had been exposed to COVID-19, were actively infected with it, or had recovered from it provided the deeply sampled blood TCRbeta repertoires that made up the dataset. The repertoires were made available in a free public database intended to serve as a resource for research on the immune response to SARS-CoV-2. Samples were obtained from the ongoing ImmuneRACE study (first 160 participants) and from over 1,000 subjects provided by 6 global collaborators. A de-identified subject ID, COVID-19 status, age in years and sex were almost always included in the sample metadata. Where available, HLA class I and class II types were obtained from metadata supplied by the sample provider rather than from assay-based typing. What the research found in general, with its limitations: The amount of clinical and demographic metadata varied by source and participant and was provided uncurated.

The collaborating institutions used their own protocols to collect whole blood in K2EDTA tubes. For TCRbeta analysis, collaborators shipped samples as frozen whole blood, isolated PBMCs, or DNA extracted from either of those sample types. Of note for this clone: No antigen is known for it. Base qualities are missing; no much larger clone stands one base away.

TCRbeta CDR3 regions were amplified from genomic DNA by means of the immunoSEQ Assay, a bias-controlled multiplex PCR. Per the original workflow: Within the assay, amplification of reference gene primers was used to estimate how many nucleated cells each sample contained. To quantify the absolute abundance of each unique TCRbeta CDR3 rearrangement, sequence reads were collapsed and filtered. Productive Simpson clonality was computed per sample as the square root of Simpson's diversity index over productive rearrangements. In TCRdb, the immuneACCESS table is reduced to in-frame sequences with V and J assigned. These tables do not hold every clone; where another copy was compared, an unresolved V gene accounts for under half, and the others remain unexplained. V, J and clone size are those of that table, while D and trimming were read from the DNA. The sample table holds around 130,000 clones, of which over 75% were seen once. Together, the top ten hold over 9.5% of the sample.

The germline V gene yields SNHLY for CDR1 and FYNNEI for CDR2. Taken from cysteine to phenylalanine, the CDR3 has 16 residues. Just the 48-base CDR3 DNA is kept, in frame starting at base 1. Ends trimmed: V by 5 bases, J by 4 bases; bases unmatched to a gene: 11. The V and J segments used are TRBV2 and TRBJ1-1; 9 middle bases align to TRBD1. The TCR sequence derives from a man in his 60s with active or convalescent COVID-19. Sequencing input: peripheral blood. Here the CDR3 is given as CASSKPLGQGSTEAFF. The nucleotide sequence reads TGTGCCAGCAGTAAACCTTTGGGACAGGGTTCCACTGAAGCTTTCTTT.